The entry below gives a single T cell receptor (beta chain) sequence along with its context. Its matching antigen is unknown. With 8 bases clipped from V and 6 bases from J, the junction kept 3 bases outside the gene matches. The CDR3 sequence is 11 residues long. Germline CDR1 is MNHEY and CDR2 is SVGAGI. The source of the sample is a study of liver allograft versus peripheral blood T cells. For the study at large: The study compared liver allograft T cell receptor repertoires against peripheral blood repertoires of liver transplant recipients.

Study observations and caveats: Differences were reported between the T cell receptor repertoires inside liver allografts and those that were detected in peripheral blood.

In TCRdb, the reads were re-called with MiXCR into one record per CDR3 protein. The sample has about 13,000 distinct CDR3 sequences, around 18% seen once. The V and J genes are TRBV6-5 and TRBJ1-2; 7 bases match TRBD1. The sequence derives from a human patient who had a liver transplant. Some T cells may have come from the graft donor. The CDR3: CASRQGDGYTF. CDR3 nucleotide sequence: TGTGCCAGCCGTCAGGGGGATGGCTACACCTTC.